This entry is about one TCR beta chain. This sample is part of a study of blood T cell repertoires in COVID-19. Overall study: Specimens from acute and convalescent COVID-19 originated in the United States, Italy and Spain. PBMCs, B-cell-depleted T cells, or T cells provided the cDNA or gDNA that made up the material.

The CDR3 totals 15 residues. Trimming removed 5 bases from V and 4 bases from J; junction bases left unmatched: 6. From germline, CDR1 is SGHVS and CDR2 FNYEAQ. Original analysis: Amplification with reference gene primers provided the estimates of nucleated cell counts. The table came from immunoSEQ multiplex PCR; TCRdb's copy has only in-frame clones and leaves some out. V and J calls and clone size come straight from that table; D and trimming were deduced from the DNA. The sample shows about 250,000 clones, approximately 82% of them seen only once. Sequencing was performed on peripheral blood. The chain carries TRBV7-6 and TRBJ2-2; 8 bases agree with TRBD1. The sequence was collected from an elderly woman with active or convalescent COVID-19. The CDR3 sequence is CASSKAGGFTGELFF. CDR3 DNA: TGTGCCAGCAGCAAGGCAGGGGGCTTCACCGGGGAGCTGTTTTTT.